The clone carrying this TCR beta chain has just a few counts. Its antigen is not known. This sample was taken from a study of cytomegalovirus exposure and HLA in healthy donors. With 60 Vbeta and 13 Jbeta primers, the PCR was carried out. Clones were read by immunoSEQ multiplex PCR, and TCRdb kept only the in-frame ones, dropping some. The sample records some 90,000 clones, 55% to 75% being singletons. The CDR3 runs 17 residues. Per germline, CDR1 SGHTA and CDR2 FQGNSA. The V segment lost 4 bases and the J segment 5 bases; nucleotides outside the gene matches: 10. Study results and caveats: For most subjects, TCR beta sequences were reported to predict HLA-A and HLA-B alleles with accuracy. Later work found most CMV-associated TCR beta chains apparently HLA-restricted.

The rearrangement uses TRBV7-2 and TRBJ2-1; 11 bases align to TRBD2. This clonotype was obtained from a man aged 45-65 years in good health and CMV-seronegative. The sample consisted of PBMCs. The CDR3 sequence: CASSYSLLAGEDNEQFF. Written as DNA, the CDR3 is TGTGCCAGCAGCTATTCCCTACTAGCGGGAGAGGACAATGAGCAGTTCTTC.